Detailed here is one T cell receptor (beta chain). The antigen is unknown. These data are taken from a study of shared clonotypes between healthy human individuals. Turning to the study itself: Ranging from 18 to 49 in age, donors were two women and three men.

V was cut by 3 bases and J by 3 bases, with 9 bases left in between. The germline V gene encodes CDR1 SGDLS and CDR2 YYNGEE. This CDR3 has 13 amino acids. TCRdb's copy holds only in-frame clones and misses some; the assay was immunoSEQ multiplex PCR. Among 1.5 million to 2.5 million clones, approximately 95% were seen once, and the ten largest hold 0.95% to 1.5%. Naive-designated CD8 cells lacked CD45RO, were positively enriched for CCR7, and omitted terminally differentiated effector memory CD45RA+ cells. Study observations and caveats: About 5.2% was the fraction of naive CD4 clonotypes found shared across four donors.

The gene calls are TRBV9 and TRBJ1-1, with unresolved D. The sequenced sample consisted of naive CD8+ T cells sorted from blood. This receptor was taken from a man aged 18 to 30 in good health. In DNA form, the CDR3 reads TGTGCCAGCAGCGCCGCGTGGGACACTGAAGCTTTCTTT. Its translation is CASSAAWDTEAFF.